Reported below is one TCR beta chain. Its antigen is unidentified. The source of the sample is a study of CD8+CD57+ T cells in acquired aplastic anemia. The overall study: Sorted CD4+ plus CD8+ cells gave DNA averaging approximately 2.9 ug.

Patients picked for sequencing had shown CD8+CD57+ cell expansion detected by flow cytometry. Every patient was diagnosed with severe acquired aplastic anemia. Each patient gave a blood sample that was collected before any therapy had been received. In germline, CDR1 is SGDLS, CDR2 YYNGEE. The CDR3 runs 15 residues. V dropped 1 base and J dropped 5; count of bases not matched to a gene: 4. Broader study findings: Sharing between patients and controls was observed for 25 to 30 CD8+ CDR3 sequences.

TCR beta VDJ and CDR3 profiling used genomic DNA as template. TCRdb re-derived calls from the reads in MiXCR, one entry per CDR3 protein. The table shows some 180,000 distinct CDR3 sequences, with nearly 65% occurring only once. The clonotype was recovered from a human donor with aplastic anemia. This sequence joins TRBV9 and TRBJ2-2; TRBD2 matches at 8 bases. Sequencing was done on a sample of sorted CD4+, CD8+, or CD8+CD57+ T cells (not recorded which) from PBMCs. As DNA, the CDR3 is TGTGCCAGCAGCGTAAGCAGCGGGGGTACCGGGGAGCTGTTTTTT. Its translation: CASSVSSGGTGELFF.